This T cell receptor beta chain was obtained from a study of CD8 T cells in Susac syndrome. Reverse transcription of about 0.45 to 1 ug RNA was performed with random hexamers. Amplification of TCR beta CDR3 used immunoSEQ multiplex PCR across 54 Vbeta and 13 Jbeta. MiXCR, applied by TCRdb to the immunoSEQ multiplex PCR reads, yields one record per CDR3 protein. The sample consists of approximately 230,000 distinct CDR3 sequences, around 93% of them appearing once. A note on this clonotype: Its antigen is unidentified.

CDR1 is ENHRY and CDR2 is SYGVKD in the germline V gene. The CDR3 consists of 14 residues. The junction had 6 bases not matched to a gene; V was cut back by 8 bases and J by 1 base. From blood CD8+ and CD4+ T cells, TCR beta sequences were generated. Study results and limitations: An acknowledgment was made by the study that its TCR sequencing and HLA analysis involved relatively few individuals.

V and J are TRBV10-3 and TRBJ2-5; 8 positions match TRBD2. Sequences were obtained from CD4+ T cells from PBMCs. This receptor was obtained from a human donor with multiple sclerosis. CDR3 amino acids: CAISQAGVQETQYF. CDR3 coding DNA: TGTGCCATCTCGCAAGCGGGAGTCCAAGAGACCCAGTACTTC.